A single T cell receptor (beta chain) is shown here with its context. The data were obtained in a study of blood T cell repertoires in COVID-19. Study-level information: From the United States, Italy and Spain came samples of acute and convalescent COVID-19. PBMCs, B-cell-depleted T cells, or T cells were the source of the cDNA or gDNA that made up the material.

As processed by the authors: Reference gene primer amplification gave estimated nucleated cell counts. The assay was immunoSEQ multiplex PCR, and TCRdb's table has in-frame clones only and misses some. V and J calls and clone size are copied from that table; D and trimming were computed from the DNA. Seen here are fewer than 200,000 clones, roughly 91% observed once, and the top ten hold around 2.1%. V was clipped by 3 bases and J by 2 bases; unmatched bases: 8. Germline CDR1 and CDR2: SGDLS and YYNGEE. The CDR3 sequence is 16 residues long. This TCR was sampled from a man aged 45-65 years who had recovered from COVID-19. Sequenced input: peripheral blood. V usage is TRBV9 and J usage is TRBJ2-3; 8 bases are shared with TRBD2. CDR3 sequence reads: CASSATGTRDTDTQYF. Here the CDR3 DNA reads TGTGCCAGCAGCGCGACCGGGACTAGAGACACAGATACGCAGTATTTT. The full variable domain, in which reference TRBV9 and TRBJ2-3 provide the parts outside the CDR3, is DSGVTQTPKHLITATGQRVTLRCSPRSGDLSVYWYQQSLDQGLQFLIQYYNGEERAKGNILERFSAQQFPDLHSELNLSSLELGDSALYFCASSATGTRDTDTQYFGPGTRLTVL.